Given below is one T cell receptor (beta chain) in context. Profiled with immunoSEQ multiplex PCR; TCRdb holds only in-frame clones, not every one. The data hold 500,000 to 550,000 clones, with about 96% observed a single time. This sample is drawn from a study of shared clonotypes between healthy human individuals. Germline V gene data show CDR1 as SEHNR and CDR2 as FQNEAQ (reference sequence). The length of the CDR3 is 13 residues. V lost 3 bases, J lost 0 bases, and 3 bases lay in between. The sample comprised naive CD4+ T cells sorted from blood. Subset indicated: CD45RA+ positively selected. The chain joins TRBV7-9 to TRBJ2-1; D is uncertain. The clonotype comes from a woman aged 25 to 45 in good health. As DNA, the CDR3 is TGTGCCAGCAGCTTTGACTCCTACAATGAGCAGTTCTTC. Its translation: CASSFDSYNEQFF.